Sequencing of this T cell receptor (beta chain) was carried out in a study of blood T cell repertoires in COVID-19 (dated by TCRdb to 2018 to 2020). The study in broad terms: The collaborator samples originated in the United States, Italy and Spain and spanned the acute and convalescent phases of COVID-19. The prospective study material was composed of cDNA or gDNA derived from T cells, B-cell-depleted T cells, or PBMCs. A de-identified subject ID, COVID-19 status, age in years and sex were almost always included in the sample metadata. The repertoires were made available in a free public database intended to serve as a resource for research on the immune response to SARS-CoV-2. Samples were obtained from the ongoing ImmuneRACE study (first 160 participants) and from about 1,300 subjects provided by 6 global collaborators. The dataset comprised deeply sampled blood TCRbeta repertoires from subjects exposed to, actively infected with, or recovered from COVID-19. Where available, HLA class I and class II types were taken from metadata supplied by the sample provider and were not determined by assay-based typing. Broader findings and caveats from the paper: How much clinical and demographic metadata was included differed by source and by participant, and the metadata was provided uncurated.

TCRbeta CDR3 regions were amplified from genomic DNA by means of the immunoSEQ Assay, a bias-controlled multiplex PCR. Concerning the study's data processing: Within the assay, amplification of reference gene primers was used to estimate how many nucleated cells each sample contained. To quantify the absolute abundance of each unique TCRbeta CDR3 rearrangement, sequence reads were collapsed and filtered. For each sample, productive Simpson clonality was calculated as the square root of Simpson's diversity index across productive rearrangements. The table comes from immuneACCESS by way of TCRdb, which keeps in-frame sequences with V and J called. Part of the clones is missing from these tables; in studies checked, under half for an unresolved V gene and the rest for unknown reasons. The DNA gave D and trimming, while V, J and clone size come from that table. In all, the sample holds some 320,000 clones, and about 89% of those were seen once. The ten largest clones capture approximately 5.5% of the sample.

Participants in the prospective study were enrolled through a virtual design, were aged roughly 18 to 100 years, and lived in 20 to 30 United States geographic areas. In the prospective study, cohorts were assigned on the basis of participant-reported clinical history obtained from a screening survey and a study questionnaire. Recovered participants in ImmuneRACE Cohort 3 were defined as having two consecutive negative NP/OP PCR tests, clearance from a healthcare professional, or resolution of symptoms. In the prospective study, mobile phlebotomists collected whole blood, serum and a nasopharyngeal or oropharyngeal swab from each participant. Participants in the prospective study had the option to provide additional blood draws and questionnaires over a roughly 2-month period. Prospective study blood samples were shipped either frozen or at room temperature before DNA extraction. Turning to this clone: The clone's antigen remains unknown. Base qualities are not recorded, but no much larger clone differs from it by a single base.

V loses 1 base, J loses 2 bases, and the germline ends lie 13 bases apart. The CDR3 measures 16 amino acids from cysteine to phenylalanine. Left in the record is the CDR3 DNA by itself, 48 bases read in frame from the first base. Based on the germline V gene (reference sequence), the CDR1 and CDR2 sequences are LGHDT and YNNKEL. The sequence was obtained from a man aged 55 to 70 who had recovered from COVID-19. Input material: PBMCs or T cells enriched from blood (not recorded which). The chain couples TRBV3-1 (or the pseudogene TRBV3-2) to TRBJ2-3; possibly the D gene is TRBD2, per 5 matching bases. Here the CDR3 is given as CASSQAKLASTDTQYF. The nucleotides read TGTGCCAGCAGCCAAGCGAAGCTAGCTTCCACAGATACGCAGTATTTT.